What follows are 5 T cell receptor beta chains derived from one specimen sequenced in a study of PD-1 blockade in classical Hodgkin lymphoma. Relapse was seen in all patients after autologous stem cell transplantation, and brentuximab vedotin exposure was variable. Method: immunoSEQ multiplex PCR; TCRdb's copy keeps in-frame clones and lacks some. The data contain around 99,000 clones, 80% to 90% of them seen just once; the ten biggest clones take up roughly 15%. The specimen comprised peripheral blood mononuclear cells (PBMCs), sampled before the second cycle of nivolumab. All receptors come from a human donor with classical Hodgkin lymphoma.

This clone was seen a single time. The chain joins TRBV7-9 to TRBJ2-5; D may be TRBD2 (5 bases). This CDR3 has 14 amino acids. Germline V CDR1 and CDR2: SEHNR, FQNEAQ (reference sequence). V was clipped by 1 base and J by 5 bases, with 11 bases between them. The CDR3 DNA is TGTGCCAGCAGCTTAGAGGGAGCGATGGAGACCCAGTACTTC. The encoded protein is CASSLEGAMETQYF.

V usage is TRBV7-2 and J usage is TRBJ2-7, with D possibly TRBD2 on 5 matching bases. The CDR3 is 12 residues long. Germline CDR1 and CDR2: SGHTA and FQGNSA. Trimming removed 5 bases from V and 4 bases from J, with 9 bases in between. CDR3 loop: CASSQTGYEQYF. DNA for the CDR3: TGTGCCAGCAGCCAGACGGGATACGAGCAGTACTTC.

The chain is built from TRBV19 and TRBJ2-1; tentatively, D is TRBD2 (6 bases). There are 14 residues in the CDR3. CDR1 is LNHDA and CDR2 is SQIVND in the germline V gene (reference sequence). Trimming removed 5 bases at V and 6 bases at J, with 14 bases between. This CDR3 reads CASSPLAGSNEQFF. DNA for the CDR3: TGTGCCAGTAGTCCCCTTGCCGGGAGCAATGAGCAGTTCTTC.

The V and J genes are TRBV7-3 and TRBJ2-2, with D perhaps TRBD1 (6 bases). Germline V CDR1 and CDR2: SGHTA, FQGTGA. There are 14 residues in the CDR3. Trimming took off 2 bases at V and 5 bases at J, with 9 bases between the two ends. The CDR3 protein is CASSLYQGTGELFF. The CDR3 nucleotides are TGTGCCAGCAGCTTATATCAGGGGACCGGGGAGCTGTTTTTT.

This clone was seen ten or more times. The V and J genes are TRBV19 and TRBJ1-3, with 7 bases that match TRBD1. The germline gives CDR1 LNHDA, CDR2 SQIVND (reference sequence). The CDR3 spans 15 residues. Trimming removed 8 bases from V and 3 bases from J; junction bases left unmatched: 10. CDR3 sequence (DNA): TGTGCCAGTCGAGACAGGGAAGCAGGTGGAAACACCATATATTTT. Its translation is CASRDREAGGNTIYF.